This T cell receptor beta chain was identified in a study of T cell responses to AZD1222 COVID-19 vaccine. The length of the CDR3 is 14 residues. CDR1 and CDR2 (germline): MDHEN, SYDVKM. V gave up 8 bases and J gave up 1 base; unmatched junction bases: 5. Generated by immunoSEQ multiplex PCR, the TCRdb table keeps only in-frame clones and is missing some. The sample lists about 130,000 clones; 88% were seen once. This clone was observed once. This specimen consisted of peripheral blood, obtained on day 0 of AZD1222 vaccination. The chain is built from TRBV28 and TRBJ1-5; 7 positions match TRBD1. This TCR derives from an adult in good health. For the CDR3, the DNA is TGTGCCAGCTGGGGACAGTGGAGCAATCAGCCCCAGCATTTT. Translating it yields CASWGQWSNQPQHF.